The 22 T cell receptor beta chains below all came from one sample that was sequenced in a study of human T cells and chemical hapten exposure. Time point of the sample: patch test 2, 6 weeks after DPC sensitization. Regarding treatment: therapeutic diphenylcyclopropenone sensitization with weekly scalp DPC. TCRdb called the RACE reads again in MiXCR, with one record for every CDR3 protein. The table has around 360,000 distinct CDR3 sequences, about 6% seen once. This material consisted of whole blood, taken in connection with sensitization to the hapten diphenylcyclopropenone (DPC). The receptors here all came from a woman under 30 with alopecia areata. Some clones in this sample may be carry-over from other donors' samples.

This clonotype was seen many times. This chain uses TRBV29-1 with TRBJ1-2, with D possibly matching TRBD1 (6 bases). Germline V gene lookup returns CDR1 SQVTM and CDR2 ANQGSEA. There are 13 residues in the CDR3. V was trimmed by 2 bases and J by 3 bases, leaving 10 bases between them. The CDR3 nucleotides read TGCAGCGTTGAACCACAGGGAGACTATGGCTACACCTTC. This gives the protein CSVEPQGDYGYTF.

The gene calls are TRBV20-1 and TRBJ1-5, with 7 bases identical to TRBD1. Per the germline V gene, CDR1 is DFQATT and CDR2 is SNEGSKA (reference sequence). The V segment lost 5 bases and the J segment 0 bases; nucleotides outside the gene matches: 10. The length of the CDR3 is 16 residues. CDR3 sequence (DNA): TGCAGTGCTTCATCAGGACAGGAACTTAGCAATCAGCCCCAGCATTTT. This translates into CSASSGQELSNQPQHF.

This clonotype was observed at least ten times. V usage is TRBV11-2 and J usage is TRBJ2-1, with D uncertain. Trimming shortened V by 1 base and J by 13 bases, and 8 bases separated the two germline ends. The CDR3 contains 11 residues. The germline V gene has CDR1 SGHAT and CDR2 FQNNGV. The CDR3, as DNA: TGTGCCAGCAGCTTAGGAGTAGACCAGTTCTTC. Its protein product is CASSLGVDQFF.

The chain combines TRBV7-8 with TRBJ1-5; D may be TRBD1 (6 bases). V lost 0 bases to trimming and J lost 5 bases, with 11 bases between them. This CDR3 is 15 amino acids long. Germline CDR1 and CDR2: SGHVS and FQNEAQ. The CDR3 sequence is CASSLAWTADQPQHF. The CDR3 region has the DNA TGTGCCAGCAGCTTAGCGTGGACAGCTGATCAGCCCCAGCATTTT. The full variable domain, completed using reference TRBV7-8 and TRBJ1-5, is GAGVSQSPRYKVAKRGQDVALRCDPISGHVSLFWYQQALGQGPEFLTYFQNEAQLDKSGLPSDRFFAERPEGSVSTLKIQRTQQEDSAVYLCASSLAWTADQPQHFGDGTRLSIL.

The chain links TRBV20-1 to TRBJ2-6; tentatively, D is TRBD1 (6 bases). V was shortened by 6 bases and J by 0 bases, with 12 bases between the two germline ends. Germline loops: CDR1 DFQATT, CDR2 SNEGSKA (reference sequence). The CDR3 is 15 amino acids. CDR3 nucleotides: TGCAGTGCCACAGGGATATCCTCTGGGGCCAACGTCCTGACTTTC. Amino acid sequence: CSATGISSGANVLTF.

The chain joins TRBV29-1 to TRBJ2-2, with 9 bases that match TRBD2. Trimming removed 2 bases from V and 0 bases from J; junction bases left unmatched: 4. This CDR3 contains 16 residues. Germline values: CDR1 SQVTM, CDR2 ANQGSEA. Here the CDR3 DNA reads TGCAGCGTTGAACGAGCGGGGGGATCGAACACCGGGGAGCTGTTTTTT. The encoded protein is CSVERAGGSNTGELFF.

This clonotype was counted many times. V usage is TRBV5-1 and J usage is TRBJ1-1, with 7 bases identical to TRBD1. V shed 2 bases and J 5 bases; nucleotides not matched to a gene: 3. The length of the CDR3 is 13 residues. Germline CDR1 and CDR2: SGHRS and YFSETQ. CDR3 protein: CASSFAQGTEAFF. The CDR3 nucleotides are TGCGCCAGCAGCTTCGCACAGGGGACTGAAGCTTTCTTT.

V is TRBV27 and J is TRBJ2-1; D unresolved. The CDR3 totals 11 residues. The V and J ends lost 5 bases and 6 bases respectively, with 5 bases between them. Germline CDR1 is MNHEY and CDR2 is SMNVEV (reference sequence). CDR3 amino acids: CASSTRNEQFF. The CDR3, as DNA: TGTGCCAGCAGTACTCGCAATGAGCAGTTCTTC.

The gene calls are TRBV5-1 and TRBJ1-1; weak D call: TRBD1 (6 bases). CDR1 is SGHRS, CDR2 YFSETQ, per germline. The ends were cut back, 4 bases at V and 0 bases at J, with 16 bases in the middle. The CDR3 spans 16 residues. CDR3 coding DNA: TGCGCCAGCAGCCACGGACAGAGTGTTATGAACACTGAAGCTTTCTTT. Translating it yields CASSHGQSVMNTEAFF.

This clonotype was counted only a few times. The chain links TRBV12-3 or TRBV12-4 to TRBJ1-3; weak D call: TRBD1 (5 bases). The CDR3 is made up of 15 amino acids. Trimming removed 7 bases at V and 3 bases at J, with 16 bases between. The DNA of the CDR3 is TGTGCCAGCATCCTAACCAGAGGGGTTGGAAACACCATATATTTT. Translation gives CASILTRGVGNTIYF.

In its sample, this clonotype was seen a few times. J is TRBJ1-4 and V is TRBV4-2; no clear D gene. V was clipped by 1 base and J by 0 bases, with 12 bases between them. Looked up from germline, CDR1 is LGHNA and CDR2 is YNFKEQ. CDR3 length: 17 amino acids. The DNA of the CDR3 is TGTGCCAGCAGCCAAGCTGCCAACTCTGCAACTAATGAAAAACTGTTTTTT. Translation gives CASSQAANSATNEKLFF.

Ten or more counts support this clonotype. The chain has TRBV7-2 and TRBJ2-3; 10 bases map to TRBD2. The CDR3 runs 15 residues. J gave up 5 bases and V 5 bases, and 7 bases lay outside the gene matches. Germline CDR1 and CDR2: SGHTA and FQGNSA. The CDR3 loop is CASSPAGGLVDTQYF. The CDR3 DNA follows: TGTGCCAGCAGCCCAGCGGGGGGGCTGGTAGATACGCAGTATTTT.

There are a few counts of this clonotype. This chain uses TRBV7-9 with TRBJ2-3; a possible D gene is TRBD2 (6 bases). V was clipped by 2 bases and J by 1 base, with 13 bases between them. This CDR3 is 16 amino acids long. CDR1 and CDR2 from the germline V gene are SEHNR and FQNEAQ (reference sequence). CDR3 in DNA: TGTGCCAGCAGCTTAATCCGGGGGATAGGCACAGATACGCAGTATTTT. This translates into CASSLIRGIGTDTQYF.

The CDR3 reads CASSLTLDTQYF. CDR3 bases: TGTGCCAGCAGCTTGACCCTAGATACGCAGTATTTT. V gene TRBV5-5 combines with J gene TRBJ2-3, with unresolved D. The V end lost 1 base, the J end lost 5 bases, and 5 bases lay between the germline ends. CDR1 is SGHKS and CDR2 is YYEKEE in the germline V gene (reference sequence). This CDR3 spans 12 amino acids.

The chain uses TRBV12-3 or TRBV12-4 and TRBJ1-2, with D perhaps matching TRBD1 (6 bases). V lost 6 bases and J 7 bases, leaving 18 bases between the germline ends. The CDR3 runs 14 residues. The DNA for the CDR3 is TGTGCCAGCAGAGCTTGGGGGGCACGGGTTGGCTACACCTTC. Translating it yields CASRAWGARVGYTF.

This clonotype was found many times. This chain connects TRBV12-3 or TRBV12-4 to TRBJ2-5; D is possibly TRBD2 (5 bases). V was shortened by 5 bases and J by 5 bases, with 9 bases between the two germline ends. The CDR3 is 12 residues long. CDR3 amino acids: CASSPGVETQYF. The CDR3 DNA reads TGTGCCAGCAGTCCCGGGGTGGAGACCCAGTACTTC.

This rearrangement joins TRBV6-2 or TRBV6-3 to TRBJ2-3, with TRBD2 matching 8 bases. V trimming: 10 bases; J trimming: 5 bases; junction bases outside the gene matches: 8. CDR1 MNHEY and CDR2 SVGEGT come from the germline V gene. This CDR3 comprises 13 residues. DNA for the CDR3: TGTGCCATCACGGGGGGGCCGGGAGATACGCAGTATTTT. Translating it yields CAITGGPGDTQYF.

This clonotype was detected many times. J is TRBJ2-2 and V is TRBV12-3 or TRBV12-4; possible D gene TRBD1, 5 bases. Trimming removed 3 bases at V and 3 bases at J, with 8 bases between. The CDR3 extends over 14 amino acids. CDR3 residues: CASSFWGDTGELFF. The CDR3 nucleotides are TGTGCCAGCAGTTTCTGGGGCGACACCGGGGAGCTGTTTTTT.

The chain links TRBV4-3 to TRBJ2-1; D possibly uses TRBD1 or TRBD2 (5 bases each). Trimming pared 1 base from V and 5 bases from J, leaving 15 bases between. The germline CDR1 and CDR2 sequences are LGHNA and YSLEER. The CDR3 runs to 16 residues. The CDR3 DNA follows: TGCGCCAGCAGCCAAGTGGTTGAGGGGAACCACAATGAGCAGTTCTTC. It yields the protein CASSQVVEGNHNEQFF.

This clonotype was seen many times. The V and J genes are TRBV6-2 or TRBV6-3 and TRBJ1-2, with D uncertain. Germline V lookup: CDR1 MNHEY, CDR2 SVGEGT. V was shortened by 1 base and J by 6 bases, with 18 bases between the two germline ends. The CDR3 totals 16 residues. CDR3 residues: CASSYYGGLGPDGYTF. The CDR3 DNA follows: TGTGCCAGCAGTTACTACGGTGGCTTGGGCCCTGATGGCTACACCTTC.

Ten or more counts support this clonotype. The J gene is TRBJ1-4, the V gene TRBV5-5, with D unresolved. The CDR3 has 12 amino acids. The germline V gene encodes CDR1 SGHKS and CDR2 YYEKEE (reference sequence). V lost 2 bases, J lost 7 bases, and 6 bases lay in between. CDR3 region: CASSLGPEKLFF. The CDR3, as DNA: TGTGCCAGCAGCTTAGGGCCTGAAAAACTGTTTTTT. Filled out from reference TRBV5-5 and TRBJ1-4, the complete variable domain reads DAGVTQSPTHLIKTRGQQVTLRCSPISGHKSVSWYQQVLGQGPQFIFQYYEKEERGRGNFPDRFSARQFPNYSSELNVNALLLGDSALYLCASSLGPEKLFFGSGTQLSVL.

The table lists this clonotype with a few counts. The CDR3 DNA reads as TGTGCCAGCAGGGGGGGCAGGGGGCGGATGAATGAGCAGTTCTTC. Its translation: CASRGGRGRMNEQFF. The chain has TRBV6-2 or TRBV6-3 and TRBJ2-1; 8 bases fit TRBD1. Losses at the gene ends were 6 bases for V and 7 bases for J; bases not matched to a gene: 11. The germline gives CDR1 MNHEY, CDR2 SVGEGT. This CDR3 contains 15 residues.